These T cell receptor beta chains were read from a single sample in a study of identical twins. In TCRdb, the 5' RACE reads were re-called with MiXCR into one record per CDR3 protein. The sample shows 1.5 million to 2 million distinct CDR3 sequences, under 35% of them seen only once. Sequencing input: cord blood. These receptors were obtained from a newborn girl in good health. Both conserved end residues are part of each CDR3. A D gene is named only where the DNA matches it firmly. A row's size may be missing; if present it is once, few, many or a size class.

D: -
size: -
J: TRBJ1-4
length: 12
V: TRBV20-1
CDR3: CSAPGHNEKLFF
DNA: TGCAGTGCACCCGGACATAATGAAAAACTGTTTTTT

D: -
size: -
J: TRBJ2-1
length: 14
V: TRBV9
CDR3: CASSVEGFWDEQFF
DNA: TGTGCCAGCAGCGTAGAAGGATTCTGGGATGAGCAGTTCTTC

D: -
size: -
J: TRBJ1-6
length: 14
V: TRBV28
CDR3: CASRITLGNSPLHF
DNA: TGTGCCAGCAGGATCACTCTCGGGAATTCACCCCTCCACTTT

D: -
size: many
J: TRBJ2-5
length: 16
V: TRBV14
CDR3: CASSQDWGRLPSEQYF
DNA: TGTGCCAGCAGCCAAGATTGGGGACGCCTCCCTAGTGAGCAGTACTTC

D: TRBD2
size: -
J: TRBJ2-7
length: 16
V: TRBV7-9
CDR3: CASSRGGGLAGAEQYF
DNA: TGTGCCAGCAGCCGCGGGGGGGGACTAGCGGGAGCCGAGCAGTACTTC

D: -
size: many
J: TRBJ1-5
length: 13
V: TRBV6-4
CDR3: CASSEGGGQPQHF
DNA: TGTGCCAGCAGTGAAGGGGGTGGTCAGCCCCAGCATTTT

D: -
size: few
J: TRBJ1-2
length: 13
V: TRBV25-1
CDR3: CASSGQVPYGYTF
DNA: TGTGCCAGCAGTGGGCAGGTACCCTATGGCTACACCTTC

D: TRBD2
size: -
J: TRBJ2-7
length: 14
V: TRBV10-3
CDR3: CAISEVLADYEQYF
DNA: TGTGCCATCAGTGAAGTACTAGCGGACTACGAGCAGTACTTC

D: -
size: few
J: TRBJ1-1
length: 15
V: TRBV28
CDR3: CASWRRTGLYTEAFF
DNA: TGTGCCAGCTGGCGGCGAACAGGACTTTACACTGAAGCTTTCTTT

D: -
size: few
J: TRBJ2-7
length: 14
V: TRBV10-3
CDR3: CAISEFIRPAEQYF
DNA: TGTGCCATCAGTGAGTTTATAAGACCGGCCGAGCAGTACTTC

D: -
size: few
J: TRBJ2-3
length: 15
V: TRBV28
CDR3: CASSLSSSPGYTQYF
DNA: TGTGCCAGCAGTTTATCCAGCTCCCCGGGATATACGCAGTATTTT

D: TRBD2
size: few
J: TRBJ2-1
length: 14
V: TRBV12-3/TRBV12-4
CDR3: CASSLTGGRDEQFF
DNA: TGTGCCAGCAGTTTAACGGGAGGGCGTGATGAGCAGTTCTTC

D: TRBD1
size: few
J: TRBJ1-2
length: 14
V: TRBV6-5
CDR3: CASSNRGRNYGYTF
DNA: TGTGCCAGCAGCAACAGGGGGCGTAACTATGGCTACACCTTC

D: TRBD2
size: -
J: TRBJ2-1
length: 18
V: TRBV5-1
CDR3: CASSLVTSGTFVYNEQFF
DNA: TGCGCCAGCAGCCTCGTGACTAGCGGGACCTTCGTCTACAATGAGCAGTTCTTC

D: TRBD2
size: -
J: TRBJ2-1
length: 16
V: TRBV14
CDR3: CASSRTSGRANNEQFF
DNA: TGTGCCAGCAGCCGGACTAGCGGGAGGGCCAACAATGAGCAGTTCTTC

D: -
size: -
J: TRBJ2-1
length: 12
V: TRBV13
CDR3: CASSFQGWEQFF
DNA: TGTGCCAGCAGCTTTCAGGGATGGGAGCAGTTCTTC

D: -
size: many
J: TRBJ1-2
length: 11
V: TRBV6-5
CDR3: CASRRNYGYTF
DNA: TGTGCCAGCCGGAGAAACTATGGCTACACCTTC

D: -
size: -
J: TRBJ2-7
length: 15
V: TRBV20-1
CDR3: CSASTQRGSSYEQYF
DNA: TGCAGTGCTAGTACCCAAAGGGGGAGCTCCTACGAGCAGTACTTC

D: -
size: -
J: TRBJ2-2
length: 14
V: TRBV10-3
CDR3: CAISAASDTGELFF
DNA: TGTGCCATCAGTGCGGCTAGCGACACCGGGGAGCTGTTTTTT

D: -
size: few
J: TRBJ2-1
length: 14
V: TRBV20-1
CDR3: CSARDGGRVDEQFF
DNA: TGCAGTGCTAGAGATGGGGGGCGGGTGGATGAGCAGTTCTTC

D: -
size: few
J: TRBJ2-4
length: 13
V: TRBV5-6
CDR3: CASSPGTPNIQYF
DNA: TGTGCCAGCAGCCCGGGGACACCCAACATTCAGTACTTC

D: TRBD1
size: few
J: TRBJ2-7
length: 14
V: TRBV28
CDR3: CASSRGQEPYEQYF
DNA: TGTGCCAGCAGCCGGGGACAGGAGCCCTACGAGCAGTACTTC

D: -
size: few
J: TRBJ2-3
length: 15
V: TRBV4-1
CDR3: CASSQGIRGTDTQYF
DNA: TGCGCCAGCAGCCAAGGAATCAGGGGAACAGATACGCAGTATTTT

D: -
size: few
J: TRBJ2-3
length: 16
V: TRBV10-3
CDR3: CAISEKTSRVTDTQYF
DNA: TGTGCCATCAGTGAGAAGACATCCCGGGTCACAGATACGCAGTATTTT

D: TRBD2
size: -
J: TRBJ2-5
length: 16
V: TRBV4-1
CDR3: CASSQGGLAGPNEQYF
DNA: TGCGCCAGCAGCCAAGGCGGACTAGCGGGTCCAAATGAGCAGTACTTC

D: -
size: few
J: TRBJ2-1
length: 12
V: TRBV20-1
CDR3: CSGAGSYNEQFF
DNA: TGCAGTGGGGCAGGGTCGTACAATGAGCAGTTCTTC

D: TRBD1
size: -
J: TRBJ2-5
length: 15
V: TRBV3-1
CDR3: CASSRGRQGNNEQYF
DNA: TGTGCCAGCAGCCGAGGGAGACAGGGAAACAATGAGCAGTACTTC

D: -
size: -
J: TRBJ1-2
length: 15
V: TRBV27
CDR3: CASSLMGGSNYGYTF
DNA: TGTGCCAGCAGTTTAATGGGGGGATCCAACTATGGCTACACCTTC

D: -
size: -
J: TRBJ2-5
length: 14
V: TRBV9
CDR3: CASSAYLGLETQYF
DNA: TGTGCCAGCAGCGCCTACCTAGGGTTAGAGACCCAGTACTTC

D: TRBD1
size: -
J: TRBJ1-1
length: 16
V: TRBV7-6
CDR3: CASSPSGGGVYTEAFF
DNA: TGTGCCAGCAGCCCTTCAGGGGGAGGGGTTTACACTGAAGCTTTCTTT

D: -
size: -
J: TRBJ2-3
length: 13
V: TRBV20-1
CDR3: CSASSSPTDTQYF
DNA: TGCAGTGCTAGCTCGTCCCCCACAGATACGCAGTATTTT

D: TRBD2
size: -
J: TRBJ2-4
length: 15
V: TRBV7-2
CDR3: CASSHSGLAGTIQYF
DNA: TGTGCCAGCAGCCATAGCGGATTAGCGGGAACCATTCAGTACTTC

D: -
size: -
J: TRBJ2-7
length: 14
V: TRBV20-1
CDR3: CSARGGESSYEQYF
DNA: TGCAGTGCTAGGGGGGGAGAAAGCTCCTACGAGCAGTACTTC

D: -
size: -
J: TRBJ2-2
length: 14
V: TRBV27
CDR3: CASSPSLLTGELFF
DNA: TGTGCCAGCAGTCCCAGTTTGCTTACCGGGGAGCTGTTTTTT

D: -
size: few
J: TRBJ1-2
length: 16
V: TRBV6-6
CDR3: CASSYSQVSANYGYTF
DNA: TGTGCCAGCAGTTACTCGCAAGTTTCAGCTAACTATGGCTACACCTTC

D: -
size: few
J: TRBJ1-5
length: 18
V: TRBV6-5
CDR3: CASSYPNLHPRFHQPQHF
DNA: TGTGCCAGCAGTTACCCTAACTTACATCCCAGGTTTCATCAGCCCCAGCATTTT

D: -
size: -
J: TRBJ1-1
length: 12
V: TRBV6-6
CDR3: CASSYAGQSAFF
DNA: TGTGCCAGCAGTTACGCAGGACAATCCGCTTTCTTT

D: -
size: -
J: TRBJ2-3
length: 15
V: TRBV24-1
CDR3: CATSDQGPPPDTQYF
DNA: TGTGCCACCAGTGACCAGGGCCCTCCCCCAGATACGCAGTATTTT

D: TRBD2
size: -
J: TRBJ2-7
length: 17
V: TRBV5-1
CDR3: CASSPGRLALAPGTQYF
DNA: TGCGCCAGCAGCCCGGGACGACTAGCTCTCGCGCCAGGAACCCAGTACTTC

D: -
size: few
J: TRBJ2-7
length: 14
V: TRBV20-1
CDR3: CSVNSRASSYEQYF
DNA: TGCAGTGTTAATAGCCGGGCGAGCTCCTACGAGCAGTACTTC

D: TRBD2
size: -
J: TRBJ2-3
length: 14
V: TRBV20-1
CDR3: CSARALAGADTQYF
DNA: TGCAGTGCTAGAGCACTAGCGGGTGCAGATACGCAGTATTTT

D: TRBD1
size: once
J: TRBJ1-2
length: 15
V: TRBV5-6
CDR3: CASSHETGLGYGHTF
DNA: TGTGCCAGCAGCCACGAGACAGGGTTGGGCTATGGCCACACCTTC

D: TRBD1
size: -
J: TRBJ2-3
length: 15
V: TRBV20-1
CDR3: CSARATGVGGITQYF
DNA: TGCAGTGCTAGGGCCACAGGGGTCGGCGGTATTACGCAGTATTTT

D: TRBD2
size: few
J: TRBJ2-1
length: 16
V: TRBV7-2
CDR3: CASTKVAGGRINEQFF
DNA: TGTGCCAGCACCAAAGTAGCGGGGGGGCGGATCAATGAGCAGTTCTTC

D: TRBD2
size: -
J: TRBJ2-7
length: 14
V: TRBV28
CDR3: CASRGGLGSYEQYF
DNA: TGTGCCAGCAGGGGGGGGTTGGGCTCCTACGAGCAGTACTTC

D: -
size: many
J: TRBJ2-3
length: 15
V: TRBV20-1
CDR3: CSATRASLFSDTQYF
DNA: TGCAGTGCTACTAGGGCGAGTTTATTTTCAGATACGCAGTATTTT

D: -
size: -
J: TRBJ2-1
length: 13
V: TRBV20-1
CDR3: CSAMIPSYNEQFF
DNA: TGCAGTGCTATGATTCCCTCCTACAATGAGCAGTTCTTC

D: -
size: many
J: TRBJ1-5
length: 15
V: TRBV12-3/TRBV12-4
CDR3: CASSLQGNSNQPQHF
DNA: TGTGCCAGCAGTTTACAGGGGAATAGCAATCAGCCCCAGCATTTT

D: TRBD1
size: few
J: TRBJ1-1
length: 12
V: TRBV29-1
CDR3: CSGGTGETEAFF
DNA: TGCAGCGGGGGCACAGGGGAAACTGAAGCTTTCTTT

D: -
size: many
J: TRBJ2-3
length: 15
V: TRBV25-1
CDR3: CASSEYPKGFDTQYF
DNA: TGTGCCAGCAGTGAATACCCGAAGGGATTTGATACGCAGTATTTT

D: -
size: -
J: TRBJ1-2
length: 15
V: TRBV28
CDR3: CASSLAVGQSEGYTF
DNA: TGTGCCAGCAGCCTAGCTGTAGGGCAGAGTGAAGGCTACACCTTC

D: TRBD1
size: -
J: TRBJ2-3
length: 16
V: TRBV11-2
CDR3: CASSLAGQGKSDTQYF
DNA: TGTGCCAGCAGCTTAGCAGGACAGGGGAAGTCAGATACGCAGTATTTT

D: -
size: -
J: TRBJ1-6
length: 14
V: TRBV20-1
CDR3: CSAREGGGNSPLHF
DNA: TGCAGTGCTAGAGAGGGGGGAGGCAATTCACCCCTCCACTTT